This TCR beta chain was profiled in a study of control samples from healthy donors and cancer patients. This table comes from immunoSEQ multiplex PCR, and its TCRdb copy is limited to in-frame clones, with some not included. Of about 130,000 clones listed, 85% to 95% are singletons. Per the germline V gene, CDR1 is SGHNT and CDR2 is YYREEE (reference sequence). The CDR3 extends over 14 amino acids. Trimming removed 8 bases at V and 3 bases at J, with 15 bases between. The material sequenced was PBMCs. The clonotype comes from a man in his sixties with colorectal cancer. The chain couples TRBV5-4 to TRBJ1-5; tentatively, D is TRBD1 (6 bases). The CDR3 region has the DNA TGTGCCAGGAACACAGGGATCTTCAATCAGCCCCAGCATTTT. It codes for CARNTGIFNQPQHF.